The rows below give T cell receptor beta chains drawn from one sample of a study of CD8 T cells in Susac syndrome. TCRdb passed the immunoSEQ multiplex PCR reads through MiXCR, listing each CDR3 protein once. The sample consists of some 1,300 distinct CDR3 sequences, about 60% of them appearing once. Sequencing was performed on CD8+ TEMRA cells from PBMCs. These receptors originate from a human donor with Susac syndrome. Each CDR3 is given with its conserved first and last residue. The order of the fields is V gene, D gene, J gene, clone size, CDR3 protein, CDR3 DNA. The D gene is left open where the match is weak. Not every row has a clone size; where given, it reads once, few, many or a size class.

>TRBV19|TRBD2|TRBJ2-3|NA
CASKQGLAGLDTQYF
TGTGCCAGTAAACAAGGACTAGCGGGGCTTGATACGCAGTATTTT
>TRBV7-9|NA|TRBJ1-4|NA
CASSLAFLRLEKNCFF
NA
>TRBV28|NA|TRBJ1-1|NA
CATSPGNTEAFF
TGTGCCACCTCCCCTGGGAACACTGAAGCTTTCTTT
>TRBV11-2|TRBD1|TRBJ1-1|NA
CASSFQPGQGDSKRNTEAFF
TGTGCCAGCAGCTTTCAACCGGGACAGGGGGACTCCAAAAGGAACACTGAAGCTTTCTTT
>TRBV7-9|NA|TRBJ2-5|NA
CASSPRGGLKTQYF
TGTGCCAGCAGCCCCCGAGGGGGGCTGAAGACCCAGTACTTC
>TRBV5-6|NA|TRBJ2-5|NA
CASSLAGGETQYF
TGTGCCAGCAGCTTGGCAGGTGGGGAGACCCAGTACTTC
>TRBV19|TRBD2|TRBJ2-3|NA
CASRQGLAGLDTQYF
TGTGCCAGTAGACAAGGACTAGCGGGGCTTGATACGCAGTATTTT
>TRBV7-9|NA|TRBJ1-4|NA
CASSLASQAKKKLFF
TGTGCCAGCAGCTTAGCCTCTCAGGCTAAGAAAAAACTGTTTTTT
>TRBV9|TRBD1|TRBJ2-2|NA
CACSVTGDRGNTGELFF
TGTGCCTGCAGCGTTACTGGGGACAGGGGGAACACCGGGGAGCTGTTTTTT
>TRBV7-2|NA|TRBJ1-2|NA
CASSTSLRDGKTYGYTF
TGTGCCAGCAGCACGTCGCTCCGAGACGGAAAGACCTATGGCTACACCTTC
>TRBV6-5|TRBD1|TRBJ2-7|NA
CASSPGGGYEQYF
TGTGCCAGCAGTCCAGGGGGCGGGTACGAGCAGTACTTC
>TRBV9|NA|TRBJ2-2|NA
CANTGELFF
TGTGCCAACACCGGGGAGCTGTTTTTT
>TRBV13|NA|TRBJ1-2|NA
CASSLSVFGSNNYGYTF
TGTGCCAGCAGCTTATCGGTTTTTGGTTCGAATAACTATGGCTACACCTTC
>TRBV29-1|TRBD1|TRBJ2-7|NA
CSVVGTGKNSYEQYF
TGCAGCGTTGTCGGGACAGGAAAAAATTCCTACGAGCAGTACTTC
>TRBV24-1|NA|TRBJ2-2|NA
CATSEGLDTGELFF
TGTGCCACCAGTGAGGGCCTCGACACCGGGGAGCTGTTTTTT
>TRBV30|TRBD1|TRBJ1-5|NA
CAWSVGDRGGQPQHF
TGTGCCTGGAGTGTAGGGGACAGGGGTGGGCAGCCCCAGCATTTT
>TRBV6-1|NA|TRBJ2-1|once
CASSLGADPGPYNEQFF
TGTGCCAGCAGCCTTGGGGCGGACCCCGGCCCTTACAATGAGCAGTTCTTC
>TRBV27|NA|TRBJ1-3|NA
CASSLTDLGNTIYF
TGTGCCAGCAGTTTAACCGATCTTGGAAACACCATATATTTT
>TRBV3-1|NA|TRBJ1-2|NA
CASSQGLELGAGGYTF
TGTGCCAGCAGCCAAGGATTGGAACTGGGGGCAGGGGGCTACACCTTC
>TRBV6-2/TRBV6-3|NA|TRBJ1-1|NA
CASSYPVRADEAFF
TGTGCCAGCAGTTACCCGGTACGGGCAGATGAAGCTTTCTTT
>TRBV3-1|NA|TRBJ1-2|NA
CASCHDFGGQGVGYTF
TGTGCCAGCTGCCATGATTTCGGGGGTCAAGGGGTTGGCTACACCTTC
>TRBV9|TRBD2|TRBJ2-1|NA
CASSELAGNEQFF
TGTGCCAGCAGCGAACTAGCGGGCAATGAGCAGTTCTTC
>TRBV19|NA|TRBJ2-1|NA
CASSIGSLELNEQFF
TGTGCCAGTAGTATTGGTAGCCTAGAATTGAATGAGCAGTTCTTC
>TRBV12-3/TRBV12-4|NA|TRBJ1-5|once
CACSLGGNQPQHF
TGTGCCTGCAGTTTAGGTGGCAATCAGCCCCAGCATTTT
>TRBV12-3/TRBV12-4|NA|TRBJ1-1|NA
CASSTDGGSEAFF
TGTGCCAGCAGCACGGACGGCGGATCTGAAGCTTTCTTT
>TRBV9|TRBD1|TRBJ2-2|NA
CASSVTRVRGNSGELFF
TGTGCCAGCAGCGTTACTCGGGTCAGGGGGAACAGCGGGGAGCTGTTTTTT
>TRBV9|NA|TRBJ2-2|NA
CASSVARVRGKTGELFF
TGTGCCAGCAGCGTAGCTAGGGTCCGGGGTAAGACCGGGGAGCTGTTTTTT
>TRBV9|NA|TRBJ2-3|NA
CASSLTRPDTQYF
TGTGCCAGCAGCTTAACCAGACCCGATACGCAGTATTTT
>TRBV5-6|TRBD1|TRBJ1-1|few
CASSTQGVFAEAFF
TGTGCCAGCAGTACACAGGGGGTCTTCGCTGAAGCTTTCTTT
>TRBV5-8|NA|TRBJ1-5|NA
CASSLEGTSNQPQHF
TGTGCCAGCAGCTTGGAGGGTACTTCCAATCAGCCCCAGCATTTT
>TRBV7-3|TRBD2|TRBJ2-2|NA
CASSRLAANTGELFF
TGTGCCAGCAGCAGACTAGCGGCGAACACCGGGGAGCTGTTTTTT
>TRBV9|TRBD1|TRBJ1-1|NA
CASSVTRDRGTPGTLKLFF
TGTGCCAGCAGCGTTACTCGGGACAGGGGGACTCCAGGAACACTGAAGCTTTTCTTT
>TRBV7-9|NA|TRBJ2-3|few
CASSLALAGARDTQYF
TGTGCCAGCAGCTTAGCGCTCGCGGGGGCGAGGGATACGCAGTATTTT
>TRBV14|TRBD2|TRBJ2-7|NA
CATRQGELAGGSYEQYF
TGTGCCACCCGCCAAGGGGAACTAGCGGGGGGATCCTACGAGCAGTACTTC
>TRBV29-1|TRBD1|TRBJ2-7|hyperexpanded
CSVVGTGFSYEQYF
TGCAGCGTTGTCGGGACAGGGTTCTCCTACGAGCAGTACTTC
>TRBV10-2|TRBD2|TRBJ2-1|NA
CASSENGRGGVPNNEQFF
TGCGCCAGCAGTGAAAACGGACGGGGGGGCGTACCCAACAATGAGCAGTTCTTC
>TRBV27|TRBD1|TRBJ1-2|NA
CAGSLGSTGVNYGYTF
TGTGCCGGCAGTTTAGGTTCCACAGGGGTTAACTATGGCTACACCTTC
>TRBV5-6|NA|TRBJ1-2|large
CASSLGAPGPVGGYTF
TGTGCCAGCAGCTTGGGGGCTCCGGGCCCCGTAGGAGGCTACACCTTC
>TRBV7-9|TRBD2|TRBJ2-5|NA
CAIESPGGRQETQYF
TGTGCCATCGAATCCCCCGGGGGGAGGCAAGAGACCCAGTACTTC
>TRBV19|TRBD1|TRBJ1-6|NA
CASSLIWGQLVSSYNSPLHF
TGTGCCAGTAGTCTCATCTGGGGACAGCTCGTGAGCTCCTATAATTCACCCCTCCACTTT
>TRBV7-3|TRBD2|TRBJ2-2|NA
CASTRLAGHTGELFF
TGTGCCAGCACCCGACTAGCGGGGCACACCGGGGAGCTGTTTTTT
>TRBV28|NA|TRBJ2-5|NA
CASSPIISGQRETQYF
TGTGCCAGCAGTCCCATTATAAGCGGGCAGCGGGAGACCCAGTACTTC
>TRBV29-1|NA|TRBJ2-7|NA
CSVVGSGFSYEQYF
TGCAGCGTTGTCGGGTCTGGGTTCTCCTACGAGCAGTACTTC
>TRBV6-1|NA|TRBJ2-3|NA
CASSYASSTDTQYF
TGTGCCAGCAGTTACGCCTCTAGCACAGATACGCAGTATTTT
>TRBV19|NA|TRBJ1-5|NA
CASSGGQHSNQPQHF
TGTGCCAGTAGTGGCGGACAGCATAGCAATCAGCCCCAGCATTTT
>TRBV14|TRBD2|TRBJ2-7|NA
CASCLGELAGGSYEQYF
TGTGCCAGCTGCCTAGGGGAACTAGCGGGGGGATCCTACGAGCAGTACTTC
>TRBV24-1|NA|TRBJ2-3|NA
CATSDLRSDTQYF
TGTGCCACCAGTGATTTGCGGTCAGATACGCAGTATTTT
>TRBV5-6|TRBD1|TRBJ2-1|NA
CASRTLTGDYEQFF
TGTGCCAGCAGGACTCTGACAGGGGATTATGAGCAGTTCTTC
>TRBV30|NA|TRBJ1-1|NA
CAWSVTVNTEAFF
TGTGCCTGGAGTGTGACAGTTAACACTGAAGCTTTCTTT
>TRBV14|TRBD2|TRBJ2-7|NA
CDISQGELAGGSYEQYF
TGTGACATCAGCCAAGGGGAACTAGCGGGTGGATCCTACGAGCAGTACTTC
>TRBV3-1|NA|TRBJ1-2|NA
CARSQGLEPGAGGYTF
TGTGCCCGCAGCCAAGGATTGGAACCGGGGGCAGGGGGCTACACCTTC
>TRBV2|NA|TRBJ2-3|NA
CASLEGGTDTQYF
TGTGCCAGCCTGGAGGGGGGGACAGATACGCAGTATTTT
>TRBV11-3|NA|TRBJ2-1|NA
CASSSTYRHNEQFF
TGTGCCAGCAGCTCTACTTACAGGCACAATGAGCAGTTCTTC
>TRBV3-1|NA|TRBJ2-3|NA
CASSPVIPIVMQDTQYF
TGTGCCAGCAGCCCCGTGATTCCCATTGTCATGCAAGATACGCAGTATTTT
>TRBV4-3|TRBD1|TRBJ1-1|few
CASSQGFGQGGIRVNTEAFF
TGCGCCAGCAGCCAAGGGTTTGGACAGGGGGGAATAAGGGTGAACACTGAAGCTTTCTTT
>TRBV5-8|NA|TRBJ1-1|NA
CASSPTVSSLNTEAFF
TGTGCCAGCAGCCCTACTGTGTCCTCGCTGAACACTGAAGCTTTCTTT
>TRBV6-5|NA|TRBJ2-7|NA
CASSYPGVEQYF
TGTGCCAGCAGTTACCCCGGGGTCGAGCAGTACTTC
>TRBV7-4|NA|TRBJ1-1|few
CASSLVEGTEAFF
TGTGCCAGCAGCTTAGTGGAGGGAACTGAAGCTTTCTTT
>TRBV13|TRBD1|TRBJ1-2|NA
CASSFGTGDYYGYTF
TGTGCCAGCAGCTTCGGGACAGGGGATTACTATGGCTACACCTTC
>TRBV10-3|NA|TRBJ1-3|NA
CAISPLGSTPISENTIYF
TGTGCCATCAGTCCCCTCGGAAGTACACCTATCTCTGAAAACACCATATATTTT